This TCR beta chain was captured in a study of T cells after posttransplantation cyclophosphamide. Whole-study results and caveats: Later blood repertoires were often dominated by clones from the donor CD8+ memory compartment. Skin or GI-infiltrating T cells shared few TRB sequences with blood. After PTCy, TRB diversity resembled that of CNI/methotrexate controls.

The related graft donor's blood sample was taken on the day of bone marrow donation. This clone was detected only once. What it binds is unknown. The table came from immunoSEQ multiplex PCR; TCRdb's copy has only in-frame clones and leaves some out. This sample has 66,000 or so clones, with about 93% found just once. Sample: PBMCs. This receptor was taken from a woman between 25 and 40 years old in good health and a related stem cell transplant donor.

The CDR3 here is CASTLSDREYSPLHF. CDR3 nucleotide sequence: TGTGCCAGCACCCTTAGCGACAGGGAATATTCACCCCTCCACTTT. The chain couples TRBV7-8 to TRBJ1-6; 7 positions agree with TRBD1. CDR1 SGHVS and CDR2 FQNEAQ come from the germline V gene. The CDR3 totals 15 residues. The junction had 11 bases not matched to a gene; V was cut back by 7 bases and J by 8 bases.